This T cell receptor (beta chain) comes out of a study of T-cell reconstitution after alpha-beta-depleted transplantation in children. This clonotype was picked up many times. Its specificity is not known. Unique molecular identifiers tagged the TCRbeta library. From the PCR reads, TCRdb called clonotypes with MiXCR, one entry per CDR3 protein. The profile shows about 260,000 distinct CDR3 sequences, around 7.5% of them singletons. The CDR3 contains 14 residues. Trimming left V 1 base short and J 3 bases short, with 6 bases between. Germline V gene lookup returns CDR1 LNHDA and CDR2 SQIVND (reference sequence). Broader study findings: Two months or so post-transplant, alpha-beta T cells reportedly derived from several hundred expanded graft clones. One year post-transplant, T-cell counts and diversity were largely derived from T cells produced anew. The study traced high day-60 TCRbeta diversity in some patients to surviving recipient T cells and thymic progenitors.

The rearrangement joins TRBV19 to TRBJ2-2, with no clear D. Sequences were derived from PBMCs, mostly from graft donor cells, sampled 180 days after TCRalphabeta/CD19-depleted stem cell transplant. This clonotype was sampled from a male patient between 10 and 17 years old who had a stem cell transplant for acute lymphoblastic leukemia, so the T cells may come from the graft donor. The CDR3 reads CASSIGSYTGELFF. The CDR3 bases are TGTGCCAGTAGTATAGGCAGCTACACCGGGGAGCTGTTTTTT.